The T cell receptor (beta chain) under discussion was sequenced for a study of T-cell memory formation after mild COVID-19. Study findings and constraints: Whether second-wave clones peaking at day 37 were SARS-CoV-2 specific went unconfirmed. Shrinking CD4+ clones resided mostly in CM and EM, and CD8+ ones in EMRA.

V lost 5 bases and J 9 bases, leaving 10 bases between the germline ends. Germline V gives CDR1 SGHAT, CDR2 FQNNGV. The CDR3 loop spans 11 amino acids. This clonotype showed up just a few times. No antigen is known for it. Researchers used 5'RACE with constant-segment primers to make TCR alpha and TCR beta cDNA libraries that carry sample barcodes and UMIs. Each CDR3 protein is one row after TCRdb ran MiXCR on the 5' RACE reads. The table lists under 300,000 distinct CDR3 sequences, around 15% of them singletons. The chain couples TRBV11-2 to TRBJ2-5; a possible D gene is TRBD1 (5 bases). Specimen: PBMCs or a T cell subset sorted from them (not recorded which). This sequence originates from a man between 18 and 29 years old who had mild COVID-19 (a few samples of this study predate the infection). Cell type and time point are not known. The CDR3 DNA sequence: TGTGCCAGCAGCCCAGGGCCTTCCCAGTACTTC. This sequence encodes CASSPGPSQYF.